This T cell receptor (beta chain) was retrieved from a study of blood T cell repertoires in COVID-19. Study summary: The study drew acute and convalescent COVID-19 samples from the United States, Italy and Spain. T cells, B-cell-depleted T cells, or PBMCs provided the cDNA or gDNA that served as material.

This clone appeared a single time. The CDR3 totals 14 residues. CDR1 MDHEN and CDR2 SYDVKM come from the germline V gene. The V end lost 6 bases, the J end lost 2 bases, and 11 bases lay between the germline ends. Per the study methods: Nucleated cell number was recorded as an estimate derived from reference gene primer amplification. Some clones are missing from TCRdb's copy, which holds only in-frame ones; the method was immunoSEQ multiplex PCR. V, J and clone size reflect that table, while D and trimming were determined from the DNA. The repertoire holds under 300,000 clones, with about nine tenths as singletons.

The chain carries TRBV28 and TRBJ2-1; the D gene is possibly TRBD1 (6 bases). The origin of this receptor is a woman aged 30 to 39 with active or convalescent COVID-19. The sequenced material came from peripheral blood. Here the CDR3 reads CASRWDTPYNEQFF. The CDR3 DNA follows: TGTGCCAGCAGGTGGGACACCCCCTACAATGAGCAGTTCTTC. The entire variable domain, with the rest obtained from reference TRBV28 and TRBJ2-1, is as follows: DVKVTQSSRYLVKRTGEKVFLECVQDMDHENMFWYRQDPGLGLRLIYFSYDVKMKEKGDIPEGYSVSREKKERFSLILESASTNQTSMYLCASRWDTPYNEQFFGPGTRLTVL.